This is a list of T cell receptor beta chains from one sample in a study of response to subunit inactivated influenza vaccine. Using its own MiXCR run on the RT-PCR reads, TCRdb lists one record per CDR3 protein. The repertoire holds roughly 500,000 distinct CDR3 sequences, with roughly 27% as singletons. This specimen was CD4+ T cells sorted from PBMCs, taken 5 days after vaccination. These receptors originate from a man over 45 who received an inactivated influenza vaccine. Both conserved end residues are part of each CDR3. Each record gives: D gene, clone size, V gene, J gene, CDR3 length, CDR3 protein, CDR3 DNA. The D gene is left open where the match is weak. Clone sizes are given selectively: once, few, many, or a class where the clone is expanded.

D gene: .
clone size: .
V gene: TRBV3-1
J gene: TRBJ2-2
CDR3 length: 13
CDR3 protein: CASSQGSGGELFF
CDR3 DNA: TGTGCCAGCAGCCAAGGGTCGGGCGGGGAGCTGTTTTTT

D gene: .
clone size: .
V gene: TRBV10-3
J gene: TRBJ2-2
CDR3 length: 14
CDR3 protein: CAISAGVNTGELFF
CDR3 DNA: TGTGCCATCAGTGCCGGGGTGAACACCGGGGAGCTGTTTTTT

D gene: .
clone size: .
V gene: TRBV20-1
J gene: TRBJ2-1
CDR3 length: 12
CDR3 protein: CSAKRDHNEQFF
CDR3 DNA: TGCAGTGCGAAACGGGATCACAATGAGCAGTTCTTC

D gene: TRBD1
clone size: few
V gene: TRBV7-2
J gene: TRBJ2-3
CDR3 length: 16
CDR3 protein: CASSSGTVSSTDTQYF
CDR3 DNA: TGTGCCAGCAGCTCTGGGACAGTCTCTAGCACAGATACGCAGTATTTT

D gene: .
clone size: few
V gene: TRBV5-6
J gene: TRBJ1-4
CDR3 length: 14
CDR3 protein: CASSSQKGWEKLFF
CDR3 DNA: TGTGCCAGCAGCTCGCAGAAGGGTTGGGAAAAACTGTTTTTT

D gene: .
clone size: few
V gene: TRBV14
J gene: TRBJ1-5
CDR3 length: 15
CDR3 protein: CASSPGGDSNQPQHF
CDR3 DNA: TGTGCCAGCAGCCCGGGGGGAGATAGCAATCAGCCCCAGCATTTT

D gene: .
clone size: .
V gene: TRBV20-1
J gene: TRBJ2-7
CDR3 length: 14
CDR3 protein: CSAPSPGGFDEQYF
CDR3 DNA: TGCAGTGCCCCCTCCCCAGGGGGGTTCGACGAGCAGTACTTC

D gene: .
clone size: few
V gene: TRBV4-2
J gene: TRBJ1-1
CDR3 length: 17
CDR3 protein: CASSQDWAGVSNTEAFF
CDR3 DNA: TGTGCCAGCAGCCAAGATTGGGCCGGGGTCTCAAACACTGAAGCTTTCTTT

D gene: .
clone size: few
V gene: TRBV5-5
J gene: TRBJ1-2
CDR3 length: 13
CDR3 protein: CASSFQAAYGYTF
CDR3 DNA: TGTGCCAGCAGCTTTCAGGCAGCCTATGGCTACACCTTC

D gene: .
clone size: once
V gene: TRBV20-1
J gene: TRBJ2-3
CDR3 length: 14
CDR3 protein: CSARQGGRTDTQYF
CDR3 DNA: TGCAGTGCTAGACAGGGGGGCAGGACAGATACGCAGTATTTT

D gene: .
clone size: .
V gene: TRBV5-1
J gene: TRBJ2-5
CDR3 length: 13
CDR3 protein: CASSLAPPETHYF
CDR3 DNA: TGCGCCAGCAGCTTGGCCCCTCCTGAGACCCATTACTTC

D gene: TRBD2
clone size: .
V gene: TRBV7-2
J gene: TRBJ2-7
CDR3 length: 15
CDR3 protein: CASSLFRTSPYEQYF
CDR3 DNA: TGTGCCAGCAGCCTATTTCGGACTAGCCCCTACGAGCAGTACTTC

D gene: TRBD2
clone size: .
V gene: TRBV6-1
J gene: TRBJ2-1
CDR3 length: 13
CDR3 protein: CATTSGGADEQFF
CDR3 DNA: TGTGCCACGACTAGCGGGGGGGCCGATGAGCAGTTCTTC

D gene: .
clone size: .
V gene: TRBV7-3
J gene: TRBJ2-3
CDR3 length: 15
CDR3 protein: CASSLTDPGRDTQYF
CDR3 DNA: TGTGCCAGCAGCTTAACGGACCCCGGGAGAGATACGCAGTATTTT

D gene: .
clone size: .
V gene: TRBV20-1
J gene: TRBJ2-7
CDR3 length: 14
CDR3 protein: CSGSDEGVGYEQYF
CDR3 DNA: TGCAGTGGCTCAGACGAGGGAGTAGGGTACGAGCAGTACTTC

D gene: .
clone size: few
V gene: TRBV4-1
J gene: TRBJ2-1
CDR3 length: 16
CDR3 protein: CASSHRQDPFYNEQFF
CDR3 DNA: TGCGCCAGCAGCCACAGACAGGACCCTTTCTACAATGAGCAGTTCTTC

D gene: .
clone size: .
V gene: TRBV20-1
J gene: TRBJ2-5
CDR3 length: 12
CDR3 protein: CSASGTRETQYF
CDR3 DNA: TGCAGTGCTAGCGGGACACGAGAGACCCAGTACTTC

D gene: TRBD1
clone size: .
V gene: TRBV5-1
J gene: TRBJ1-3
CDR3 length: 14
CDR3 protein: CASSQSGTVDTIYF
CDR3 DNA: TGCGCCAGCAGCCAATCGGGGACAGTAGACACCATATATTTT

D gene: TRBD1
clone size: few
V gene: TRBV5-5
J gene: TRBJ2-2
CDR3 length: 16
CDR3 protein: CASSSSDRENTGELFF
CDR3 DNA: TGTGCCAGCAGCTCTTCGGACAGGGAAAACACCGGGGAGCTGTTTTTT

D gene: TRBD2
clone size: .
V gene: TRBV12-3/TRBV12-4
J gene: TRBJ2-7
CDR3 length: 14
CDR3 protein: CASSLGLKFYEQYF
CDR3 DNA: TGTGCCAGCAGTCTGGGACTAAAATTCTACGAGCAGTACTTC

D gene: .
clone size: .
V gene: TRBV2
J gene: TRBJ1-5
CDR3 length: 14
CDR3 protein: CASDPVRGNQPQHF
CDR3 DNA: TGTGCCAGCGATCCGGTAAGGGGCAATCAGCCCCAGCATTTT

D gene: .
clone size: .
V gene: TRBV4-3
J gene: TRBJ2-7
CDR3 length: 13
CDR3 protein: CASSQDRRWEQYF
CDR3 DNA: TGCGCCAGCAGCCAAGACCGGAGATGGGAGCAGTACTTC

D gene: .
clone size: few
V gene: TRBV5-1
J gene: TRBJ1-2
CDR3 length: 13
CDR3 protein: CASSLADSGGYTF
CDR3 DNA: TGCGCCAGCAGCTTGGCGGACAGTGGTGGCTACACCTTC

D gene: TRBD2
clone size: few
V gene: TRBV12-3/TRBV12-4
J gene: TRBJ2-5
CDR3 length: 15
CDR3 protein: CASTWGGGASETQYF
CDR3 DNA: TGTGCCAGCACCTGGGGCGGGGGGGCCTCTGAGACCCAGTACTTC

D gene: TRBD1
clone size: .
V gene: TRBV12-3/TRBV12-4
J gene: TRBJ2-2
CDR3 length: 14
CDR3 protein: CASSSGQGGGELFF
CDR3 DNA: TGTGCCAGCAGTTCCGGACAGGGCGGCGGGGAGCTGTTTTTT

D gene: .
clone size: few
V gene: TRBV6-1
J gene: TRBJ2-1
CDR3 length: 17
CDR3 protein: CASSVEARGASYNEQFF
CDR3 DNA: TGTGCCAGCAGTGTCGAGGCCCGGGGGGCGTCCTACAATGAGCAGTTCTTC

D gene: .
clone size: few
V gene: TRBV19
J gene: TRBJ2-2
CDR3 length: 15
CDR3 protein: CASSMADPRTGELFF
CDR3 DNA: TGTGCCAGTAGTATGGCTGATCCTAGAACCGGGGAGCTGTTTTTT

D gene: TRBD1
clone size: .
V gene: TRBV7-9
J gene: TRBJ2-5
CDR3 length: 15
CDR3 protein: CASSKGTGGGETQYF
CDR3 DNA: TGTGCCAGCAGCAAAGGGACAGGGGGAGGGGAGACCCAGTACTTC

D gene: .
clone size: .
V gene: TRBV7-8
J gene: TRBJ2-5
CDR3 length: 15
CDR3 protein: CASSLQTFVPETQYF
CDR3 DNA: TGTGCCAGCAGCTTACAAACGTTCGTTCCAGAGACCCAGTACTTC

D gene: .
clone size: few
V gene: TRBV12-3/TRBV12-4
J gene: TRBJ2-3
CDR3 length: 13
CDR3 protein: CASSSDRWDTQYF
CDR3 DNA: TGTGCCAGCAGTTCGGACCGGTGGGATACGCAGTATTTT

D gene: .
clone size: few
V gene: TRBV12-3/TRBV12-4
J gene: TRBJ1-6
CDR3 length: 15
CDR3 protein: CASSFKGTDNSPLHF
CDR3 DNA: TGTGCCAGCAGTTTTAAGGGGACGGATAATTCACCCCTCCACTTT

D gene: TRBD1
clone size: few
V gene: TRBV5-1
J gene: TRBJ2-7
CDR3 length: 17
CDR3 protein: CASSLAFTGTGAYEQYF
CDR3 DNA: TGCGCCAGCAGCTTGGCGTTTACCGGGACAGGGGCATACGAGCAGTACTTC

D gene: .
clone size: few
V gene: TRBV9
J gene: TRBJ2-6
CDR3 length: 16
CDR3 protein: CASSVAWSSGANVLTF
CDR3 DNA: TGTGCCAGCAGCGTAGCTTGGAGCTCTGGGGCCAACGTCCTGACTTTC

D gene: TRBD2
clone size: .
V gene: TRBV6-5
J gene: TRBJ2-7
CDR3 length: 15
CDR3 protein: CASSYATSGSYEQYF
CDR3 DNA: TGTGCCAGCAGTTACGCGACTAGCGGGTCCTACGAGCAGTACTTC

D gene: .
clone size: .
V gene: TRBV29-1
J gene: TRBJ2-6
CDR3 length: 13
CDR3 protein: CSAGHSGANVLTF
CDR3 DNA: TGCAGCGCGGGGCATTCGGGGGCCAACGTCCTGACTTTC

D gene: TRBD1
clone size: .
V gene: TRBV20-1
J gene: TRBJ1-2
CDR3 length: 13
CDR3 protein: CSASRGFSYGYTF
CDR3 DNA: TGCAGTGCCAGCAGGGGGTTTAGCTATGGCTACACCTTC

D gene: .
clone size: .
V gene: TRBV20-1
J gene: TRBJ2-6
CDR3 length: 15
CDR3 protein: CSARDRSAGANVLTF
CDR3 DNA: TGCAGTGCTAGAGATAGAAGTGCCGGGGCCAACGTCCTGACTTTC

D gene: .
clone size: .
V gene: TRBV6-2/TRBV6-3
J gene: TRBJ2-7
CDR3 length: 14
CDR3 protein: CASSYSVGGYEQYF
CDR3 DNA: TGTGCCAGCAGTTACTCGGTAGGAGGCTACGAGCAGTACTTC

D gene: .
clone size: many
V gene: TRBV7-3
J gene: TRBJ1-4
CDR3 length: 13
CDR3 protein: CASSPRGGEKLFF
CDR3 DNA: TGTGCCAGCAGCCCCCGAGGGGGTGAAAAACTGTTTTTT

D gene: .
clone size: .
V gene: TRBV20-1
J gene: TRBJ2-3
CDR3 length: 16
CDR3 protein: CSAMVAAERGTDTQYF
CDR3 DNA: TGCAGTGCTATGGTGGCAGCCGAGCGAGGCACAGATACGCAGTATTTT

D gene: TRBD2
clone size: .
V gene: TRBV6-2/TRBV6-3
J gene: TRBJ2-5
CDR3 length: 16
CDR3 protein: CASSYERGPPQETQYF
CDR3 DNA: TGTGCCAGCAGTTATGAGCGGGGGCCCCCACAAGAGACCCAGTACTTC

D gene: TRBD2
clone size: few
V gene: TRBV3-1
J gene: TRBJ2-3
CDR3 length: 15
CDR3 protein: CASSQVSGGTDTQYF
CDR3 DNA: TGTGCCAGCAGCCAAGTTAGCGGGGGCACAGATACGCAGTATTTT

D gene: .
clone size: few
V gene: TRBV12-3/TRBV12-4
J gene: TRBJ1-1
CDR3 length: 14
CDR3 protein: CASRPGLMNTEAFF
CDR3 DNA: TGTGCCAGCAGGCCCGGACTTATGAACACTGAAGCTTTCTTT

D gene: .
clone size: few
V gene: TRBV6-5
J gene: TRBJ2-1
CDR3 length: 17
CDR3 protein: CASSYSGVLRPYNEQFF
CDR3 DNA: TGTGCCAGCAGTTACTCGGGGGTCCTTCGACCCTACAATGAGCAGTTCTTC

D gene: TRBD2
clone size: .
V gene: TRBV10-3
J gene: TRBJ2-3
CDR3 length: 15
CDR3 protein: CAISVTSGSADTQYF
CDR3 DNA: TGTGCCATCAGTGTGACTAGCGGGAGTGCAGATACGCAGTATTTT

D gene: TRBD2
clone size: many
V gene: TRBV12-3/TRBV12-4
J gene: TRBJ2-3
CDR3 length: 17
CDR3 protein: CASSLTASGVSTDTQYF
CDR3 DNA: TGTGCCAGCAGTTTAACGGCTAGCGGGGTGAGCACAGATACGCAGTATTTT

D gene: .
clone size: .
V gene: TRBV10-3
J gene: TRBJ1-5
CDR3 length: 12
CDR3 protein: CAISSDGPLQHF
CDR3 DNA: TGTGCCATCAGTTCCGACGGTCCGCTCCAGCATTTT

D gene: .
clone size: .
V gene: TRBV4-2
J gene: TRBJ2-5
CDR3 length: 17
CDR3 protein: CASSQVGTQGGGETQYF
CDR3 DNA: TGTGCCAGCAGCCAAGTGGGGACCCAGGGGGGTGGAGAGACCCAGTACTTC

D gene: .
clone size: few
V gene: TRBV10-2
J gene: TRBJ1-5
CDR3 length: 15
CDR3 protein: CASSEFWELKQPQHF
CDR3 DNA: TGCGCCAGCAGTGAATTTTGGGAGCTGAAACAGCCCCAGCATTTT

D gene: .
clone size: few
V gene: TRBV27
J gene: TRBJ1-3
CDR3 length: 11
CDR3 protein: CASTSPNTIYF
CDR3 DNA: TGTGCCAGCACAAGTCCAAACACCATATATTTT

D gene: .
clone size: .
V gene: TRBV5-6
J gene: TRBJ2-5
CDR3 length: 16
CDR3 protein: CASSLRGGRFSKTQYF
CDR3 DNA: TGTGCCAGCAGCCTTAGGGGGGGAAGATTTTCGAAGACCCAGTACTTC

D gene: .
clone size: .
V gene: TRBV7-9
J gene: TRBJ2-3
CDR3 length: 16
CDR3 protein: CASSFGLSSSTDTQYF
CDR3 DNA: TGTGCCAGCAGCTTTGGGCTCTCCTCAAGCACAGATACGCAGTATTTT

D gene: TRBD1
clone size: few
V gene: TRBV7-2
J gene: TRBJ2-7
CDR3 length: 17
CDR3 protein: CASSLDRGYHLNYEQYF
CDR3 DNA: TGTGCCAGCAGCCTGGACAGGGGCTACCATCTAAACTACGAGCAGTACTTC

D gene: TRBD2
clone size: .
V gene: TRBV24-1
J gene: TRBJ2-1
CDR3 length: 16
CDR3 protein: CATSDHSGSSYNEQFF
CDR3 DNA: TGTGCCACCAGTGACCATAGCGGGAGCTCCTACAATGAGCAGTTCTTC

D gene: TRBD2
clone size: few
V gene: TRBV7-9
J gene: TRBJ2-1
CDR3 length: 14
CDR3 protein: CASSLERERNEQFF
CDR3 DNA: TGTGCCAGCAGTTTGGAGCGGGAGCGCAATGAGCAGTTCTTC